Below are 26 T cell receptor beta chains sequenced from a single sample in a study of cytomegalovirus exposure and HLA in healthy donors. PCR was performed using 60 Vbeta and 13 Jbeta primers. Only in-frame clones appear in the TCRdb table, and some are missing; sequencing was by immunoSEQ multiplex PCR. The listing records 100,000 to 150,000 clones. The specimen sequenced was PBMCs. The source is a man aged 35 to 55 in good health and CMV-seronegative.

CDR3: CASSLQGQQYF. The CDR3, as DNA: TGTGCCAGCAGTTTACAGGGGCAGCAGTACTTC. This chain joins TRBV27 and TRBJ2-7; weak D call: TRBD1 (6 bases). Germline CDR1 and CDR2: MNHEY and SMNVEV (reference sequence). V gave up 2 bases and J gave up 8 bases, with 7 bases separating them. The CDR3 has 11 amino acids.

The V gene is TRBV6-1, the J gene TRBJ2-7; 12 bases agree with TRBD2. V trimming: 5 bases; J trimming: 1 base; junction bases outside the gene matches: 3. Germline CDR1 reads MNHNS; CDR2 reads SASEGT. CDR3 length: 15 residues. CDR3 in amino acids: CASSFGTSGSYEQYF. CDR3 DNA: TGTGCCAGCAGTTTTGGGACTAGCGGGTCCTACGAGCAGTACTTC.

The V gene is TRBV7-9, the J gene TRBJ1-2; D call uncertain. Germline CDR1 and CDR2: SEHNR and FQNEAQ (reference sequence). This CDR3 is built from 15 residues. Trimming removed 5 bases at V and 5 bases at J, with 18 bases between. CDR3 sequence reads: CASSPGSARLYGYTF. The CDR3 nucleotides are TGTGCCAGCAGCCCCGGGAGCGCCCGTCTTTATGGCTACACCTTC.

Of note for this clone: A junction boundary mismatches the germline segment, possibly from a read error. The J gene is TRBJ2-2, the V gene TRBV6-1, with 9 positions matching TRBD1. This CDR3 contains 13 residues. The V gene's germline CDR1 is MNHNS and CDR2 SASEGT. CDR3 in DNA: TGTGCCGGCAGGACAGGGGAAATGGGGGAGCTGTTTTTT. Amino acids: CAGRTGEMGELFF.

The chain couples TRBV11-3 to TRBJ2-7, with a possible D match to TRBD2 (6 bases). V lost 0 bases, J lost 3 bases, and 12 bases lay in between. Germline-derived CDR1 and CDR2 are SGHNT and YENEEA. This CDR3 has 15 amino acids. Here the CDR3 reads CASSLEVLAIYEQYF. The DNA of the CDR3 is TGTGCCAGCAGCTTAGAGGTCCTAGCGATCTACGAGCAGTACTTC.

The chain has TRBV6-1 and TRBJ1-5; D might be TRBD1 (5 bases). The germline CDR1 and CDR2 sequences are MNHNS and SASEGT. This CDR3 has 16 amino acids. Trimming took 3 bases from V and 2 from J, leaving 14 bases between them. The CDR3 DNA reads as TGTGCCAGCAGTGATGGGGGAGGGTTTGGCAATCAGCCCCAGCATTTT. This codes for CASSDGGGFGNQPQHF.

The V gene is TRBV2, the J gene TRBJ2-3; the D gene is possibly TRBD2 (6 bases). The V and J ends lost 7 bases and 2 bases respectively, with 19 bases between them. CDR1 is SNHLY, CDR2 FYNNEI, per germline. CDR3 length equals 16 residues. Here the CDR3 DNA reads TGTGCCAGCATTTCTTCGGGGGTGCTAATCACAGATACGCAGTATTTT. This codes for CASISSGVLITDTQYF.

The CDR3 spells CASSFPLFGGGNYGYTF. CDR3 DNA: TGTGCCAGCAGCTTTCCACTATTTGGAGGGGGCAACTATGGCTACACCTTC. The genes are TRBV7-2 and TRBJ1-2; TRBD1 aligns across 7 bases. CDR3 size: 17 residues. The germline CDR1 and CDR2 sequences are SGHTA and FQGNSA. With V trimmed by 3 bases and J by 2 bases, 12 bases remained unmatched. Supplemented by reference TRBV7-2 and TRBJ1-2, the full variable domain reads GAGVSQSPSNKVTEKGKDVELRCDPISGHTALYWYRQSLGQGLEFLIYFQGNSAPDKSGLPSDRFSAERTGGSVSTLTIQRTQQEDSAVYLCASSFPLFGGGNYGYTFGSGTRLTVV.

The CDR3 DNA follows: TGTGCCAGCAACCCGGGGCAGGGGGCGGGCAAAGAGACCCAGTACTTC. This sequence encodes CASNPGQGAGKETQYF. The genes are TRBV5-4 and TRBJ2-5; 8 bases align to TRBD1. Germline lookup yields CDR1 SGHNT and CDR2 YYREEE (reference sequence). The CDR3 totals 16 residues. The V gene end was trimmed by 6 bases and the J gene end by 3 bases; junction bases not matched to a gene: 13.

J is TRBJ2-3 and V is TRBV28; D possibly corresponds to TRBD1 (5 bases). CDR1 is MDHEN and CDR2 is SYDVKM in the germline V gene. The CDR3 covers 13 residues. The V end was cut by 3 bases, the J end by 7 bases, with 11 bases between. CDR3 DNA: TGTGCCAGCAGTTTGACAGCTGGGAATACGCAGTATTTT. Protein sequence: CASSLTAGNTQYF.

CDR3 in amino acids: CASSLRGGAPGELFF. The CDR3 coding sequence is TGTGCCAGCAGCCTCCGGGGGGGGGCGCCCGGGGAGCTGTTTTTT. The chain uses TRBV4-2 and TRBJ2-2, with 8 positions matching TRBD2. Germline loops: CDR1 LGHNA, CDR2 YNFKEQ. Losses at the gene ends were 4 bases for V and 6 bases for J; bases not matched to a gene: 7. The CDR3 is 15 residues long.

The genes are TRBV7-8 and TRBJ1-3, with a tentative D call TRBD1 (6 bases). The CDR3 loop spans 15 amino acids. V was pared by 5 bases and J by 0 bases, with 11 bases between. Per the germline V gene, CDR1 is SGHVS and CDR2 is FQNEAQ. CDR3 region: CASSPDSPSGNTIYF. Here the CDR3 DNA reads TGTGCCAGCAGCCCGGACAGTCCCTCTGGAAACACCATATATTTT.

The chain combines TRBV27 with TRBJ2-5; 8 positions agree with TRBD2. The DNA end lines up better with TRBJ2-7; the J call may be wrong. Germline assignment: CDR1 MNHEY and CDR2 SMNVEV (reference sequence). The CDR3 length is 15 residues. CDR3 loop: CASSSASGYSYEQYF. The CDR3 coding sequence is TGTGCCAGCAGCTCGGCTAGCGGGTACTCCTACGAGCAGTACTTC.

This chain connects TRBV10-3 to TRBJ1-2, with D perhaps matching TRBD1 (5 bases). Germline V CDR1 and CDR2: ENHRY, SYGVKD. V was cut by 4 bases and J by 1 base, with 7 bases left in between. The CDR3 loop spans 13 amino acids. This CDR3 reads CAISADSNYGYTF. The CDR3 DNA is TGTGCCATCAGTGCCGACAGTAACTATGGCTACACCTTC.

V gene TRBV10-1 combines with J gene TRBJ2-3; TRBD2 agrees at 8 bases. V dropped 0 bases and J dropped 5; count of bases not matched to a gene: 10. From germline, CDR1 is WNHNN and CDR2 SYGVQD (reference sequence). The CDR3 is 17 residues long. The CDR3 DNA reads TGCGCCAGCAGTGAGTCACCCGGGAGGGTATCAAGAGATACGCAGTATTTT. Protein product: CASSESPGRVSRDTQYF.

This chain uses TRBV4-1 with TRBJ2-1; 7 bases are a match to TRBD1. The J segment lost 2 bases and the V segment lost 5 bases, leaving 6 bases of the junction unmatched. From germline, CDR1 is MGHRA and CDR2 YSYEKL. The CDR3 runs 15 residues. CDR3 bases: TGCGCCAGCAGCGTTGGGGACAGTCCCTACAATGAGCAGTTCTTC. This gives the protein CASSVGDSPYNEQFF.

V gene TRBV11-3 combines with J gene TRBJ1-2; the D is unclear. Germline V gene lookup returns CDR1 SGHNT and CDR2 YENEEA. The V end lost 4 bases, the J end lost 14 bases, and 29 bases lay between the germline ends. The CDR3 is made up of 16 amino acids. CDR3 loop: CASSSWRKGPSLSGTF. CDR3 nucleotide sequence: TGTGCCAGCAGCTCGTGGCGTAAGGGCCCTTCTCTATCGGGGACCTTC.

This chain uses TRBV4-1 with TRBJ2-2, with TRBD2 matching over 8 bases. The J segment lost 1 base and the V segment lost 3 bases, leaving 7 bases of the junction unmatched. Germline V gene lookup returns CDR1 MGHRA and CDR2 YSYEKL. The CDR3 runs 17 residues. This CDR3 reads CASSHHSTSENTGELFF. CDR3 nucleotide sequence: TGCGCCAGCAGCCACCACTCGACTAGCGAGAACACCGGGGAGCTGTTTTTT.

V usage is TRBV13 and J usage is TRBJ2-7; maybe TRBD1 (5 bases). Trimming left V 5 bases short and J 2 bases short, with 10 bases between. CDR1 is PRHDT, CDR2 FYEKMQ, per germline (reference sequence). CDR3 length: 13 amino acids. The CDR3: CASSNTRAYEQYF. CDR3 DNA sequence: TGTGCCAGCAGCAACACCAGGGCCTACGAGCAGTACTTC.

The chain carries TRBV7-9 and TRBJ1-2; 7 bases match TRBD1. Germline values: CDR1 SEHNR, CDR2 FQNEAQ (reference sequence). Germline trimming cut 5 bases from V and 1 base from J; bases unmatched to any gene: 7. There are 15 residues in the CDR3. The DNA of the CDR3 is TGTGCCAGCAGCCATTACCGACAGGGTAACTATGGCTACACCTTC. Translating it yields CASSHYRQGNYGYTF.

As to this clone: At one end the junction does not follow the germline gene, possibly because of a read error. The genes are TRBV6-5 and TRBJ2-1; 9 nucleotides line up with TRBD2. Germline CDR1 reads MNHEY; CDR2 reads SVGAGI. CDR3 length equals 13 residues. The CDR3 DNA sequence: TGTGCCAGCAGTTATTGGCGGGAGGGCCATGTTATCTTC. It yields the protein CASSYWREGHVIF.

V usage is TRBV6-1 and J usage is TRBJ2-7; TRBD2 agrees at 11 bases. CDR3 length: 16 amino acids. V shed 1 base, J shed 3 bases, and the junction held 5 bases outside the gene matches. Germline V gives CDR1 MNHNS, CDR2 SASEGT. The CDR3 DNA reads TGTGCCAGCAGTGAAGGTGTACTAGCGGGAGTCTACGAGCAGTACTTC. This gives the protein CASSEGVLAGVYEQYF.

The CDR3 protein is CASRESQGANTEAFF. In nucleotides, the CDR3 is TGTGCCAGCAGGGAAAGTCAGGGGGCGAACACTGAAGCTTTCTTT. V and J are TRBV2 and TRBJ1-1; 8 bases agree with TRBD1. Germline CDR1 and CDR2: SNHLY and FYNNEI. With 6 bases clipped from V and 1 base from J, the junction kept 7 bases outside the gene matches. CDR3 length: 15 amino acids. The variable domain in full, with the rest retrieved from reference TRBV2 and TRBJ1-1, is EPEVTQTPSHQVTQMGQEVILRCVPISNHLYFYWYRQILGQKVEFLVSFYNNEISEKSEIFDDQFSVERPDGSNFTLKIRSTKLEDSAMYFCASRESQGANTEAFFGQGTRLTVV.

The chain joins TRBV7-9 to TRBJ1-1; TRBD1 is a possible D gene (5 bases). Germline V lookup: CDR1 SEHNR, CDR2 FQNEAQ (reference sequence). The ends were cut back, 2 bases at V and 3 bases at J, with 16 bases in the middle. This CDR3 is 16 amino acids long. Here the CDR3 DNA reads TGTGCCAGCAGCTTACCGCTGGGGCGCCAGGACACTGAAGCTTTCTTT. This sequence encodes CASSLPLGRQDTEAFF.

This sequence joins TRBV6-1 and TRBJ2-5; weak D call: TRBD2 (6 bases). The CDR3 covers 15 residues. The germline CDR1 and CDR2 sequences are MNHNS and SASEGT. V was trimmed by 5 bases and J by 1 base, leaving 14 bases between them. The CDR3 spells CASSKEGLSQETQYF. The DNA of the CDR3 is TGTGCCAGCAGTAAAGAGGGACTGAGCCAAGAGACCCAGTACTTC.

This chain uses TRBV5-4 with TRBJ1-2; 7 bases fit TRBD1. The CDR3 has 15 amino acids. Looked up from germline, CDR1 is SGHNT and CDR2 is YYREEE (reference sequence). With 0 bases clipped from V and 10 bases from J, the junction kept 12 bases outside the gene matches. The CDR3, as DNA: TGTGCCAGCAGCTTGGTTGGGACAGTGACTATGAACTACACCTTC. This gives the protein CASSLVGTVTMNYTF.